These 2 T cell receptor beta chains originate from one sample sequenced in a study of beta chain features in type 1 diabetes. Expressed TCRB transcripts were sequenced, since all the RNA that had been isolated was reverse transcribed. Sequencing used immunoSEQ multiplex PCR; TCRdb keeps in-frame clones, though not all of them. The data hold about 130,000 clones, with 7% to 10% observed a single time. Sequencing was done on a sample of central memory CD4+ T cells from blood. These TCRs come from a man in his late teens or twenties in good health.

The chain employs TRBV6-6 and TRBJ2-7; 7 bases are shared with TRBD2. This CDR3 has 13 amino acids. The germline V gene encodes CDR1 MNHNY and CDR2 SVGAGI (reference sequence). V dropped 6 bases and J dropped 5; count of bases not matched to a gene: 7. CDR3 nucleotide sequence: TGTGCCAGCAGCCACGGGGGGAAGGACGAGCAGTACTTC. This encodes CASSHGGKDEQYF.

This clone was seen only a few times. The J gene is TRBJ2-3, the V gene TRBV7-9; TRBD2 is a possible D gene (6 bases). Germline V gene lookup returns CDR1 SEHNR and CDR2 FQNEAQ (reference sequence). The CDR3 is made up of 15 amino acids. Trimming stripped 6 bases from V and 2 bases from J, with 15 bases between. CDR3 DNA sequence: TGTGCCAGCAGTTCTACGGGGGTATCCACAGATACGCAGTATTTT. Its protein is CASSSTGVSTDTQYF.